This paragraph reports one T cell receptor (beta chain). Its antigen remains unidentified. Sample-barcoded 5' priming and a J-beta primer mix drove a second PCR of roughly 7 to 11 cycles. TCRdb redid the calling of the 5' RACE reads with MiXCR, one entry per CDR3 protein. The sample records 600,000 to 1,000,000 distinct CDR3 sequences, more than 45% being singletons. These data are taken from a study of blood T cells in healthy people across ages. The CDR3 extends over 15 amino acids. Study observations and caveats: The donors' CMV status was not determined, possibly confounding changes in expanded clonotypes.

The TCR was taken from a man younger than 40 in good health. J is TRBJ2-7 and V is TRBV21-1; the tabulated D call, TRBD1, remains unverified against the DNA. TRBV21-1 is deemed a pseudogene. Sequencing was carried out using blood. This chain's CDR3 is CASSPPGPGDYEQYF. CDR3 DNA: TGTGCCAGCAGCCCCCCTGGCCCAGGGGACTACGAGCAGTACTTC.